This T cell receptor beta chain was obtained from a study of T cell repertoires in cytomegalovirus infection. In the study overall: Evidence of both CMV infection and a matching HLA type came from public TCR beta signatures. Study-wide results and limits: Ex vivo responses were dominated by HLA-C-restricted CMV-specific TCR beta clonotypes. The cumulative frequency of public TCR beta families identified carriers of CMV plus the relevant HLA.

Trimming took 4 bases from V and 7 from J; bases not matched to a gene: 9. Germline V gene sequence: CDR1 SNHLY, CDR2 FYNNEI. The CDR3 runs 14 residues. In TCRdb, the reads were re-called with MiXCR into one record per CDR3 protein. This repertoire shows under 150,000 distinct CDR3 sequences, approximately 24% found once; its top ten account for 34%. Notes on this clonotype: Its specificity is unknown.

Sequencing input: PBMCs, sequenced either directly or after in vitro stimulation (not recorded which). The rearrangement links TRBV2 to TRBJ1-1, with 7 bases aligning to TRBD1. The source of this sequence is a human donor in good health (CMV status not recorded). Some clones in this sample may be carry-over from other donors' samples. CDR3 sequence (DNA): TGTGCCAGCAGTGCGGGGACAGCCTCAATTGAAGCTTTCTTT. Translated, it gives CASSAGTASIEAFF.